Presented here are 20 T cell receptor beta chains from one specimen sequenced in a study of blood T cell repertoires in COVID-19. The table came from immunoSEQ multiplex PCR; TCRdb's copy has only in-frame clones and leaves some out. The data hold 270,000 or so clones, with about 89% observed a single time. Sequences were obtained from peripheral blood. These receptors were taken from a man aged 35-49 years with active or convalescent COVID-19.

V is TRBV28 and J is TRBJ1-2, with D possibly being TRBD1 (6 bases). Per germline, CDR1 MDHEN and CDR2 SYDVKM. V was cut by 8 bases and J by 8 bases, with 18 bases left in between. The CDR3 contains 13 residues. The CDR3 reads CASRSGGGRGYTF. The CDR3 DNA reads TGTGCCAGCCGTTCGGGAGGGGGGAGAGGCTACACCTTC.

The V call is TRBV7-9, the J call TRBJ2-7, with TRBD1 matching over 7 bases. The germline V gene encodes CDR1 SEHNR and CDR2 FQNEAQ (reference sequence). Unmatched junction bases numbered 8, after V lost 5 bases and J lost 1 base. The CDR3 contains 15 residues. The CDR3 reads CASSPDRVPSYEQYF. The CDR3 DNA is TGTGCCAGCAGCCCCGACAGGGTTCCTTCCTACGAGCAGTACTTC.

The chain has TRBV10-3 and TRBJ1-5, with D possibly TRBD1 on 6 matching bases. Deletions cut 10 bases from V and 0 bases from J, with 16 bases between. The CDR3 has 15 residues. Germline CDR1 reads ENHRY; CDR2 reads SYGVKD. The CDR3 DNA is TGTGCCACCCGGAGACAGGCGGATAGCAATCAGCCCCAGCATTTT. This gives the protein CATRRQADSNQPQHF.

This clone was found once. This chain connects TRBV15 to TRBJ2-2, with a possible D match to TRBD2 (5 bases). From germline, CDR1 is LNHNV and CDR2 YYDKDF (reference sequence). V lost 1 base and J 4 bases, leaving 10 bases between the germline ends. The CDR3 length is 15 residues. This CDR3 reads CATSRAGVTTGELFF. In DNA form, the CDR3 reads TGTGCCACCAGCAGAGCCGGGGTGACCACCGGGGAGCTGTTTTTT.

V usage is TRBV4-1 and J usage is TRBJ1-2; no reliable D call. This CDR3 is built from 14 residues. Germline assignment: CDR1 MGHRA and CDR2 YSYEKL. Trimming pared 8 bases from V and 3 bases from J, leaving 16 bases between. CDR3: CASGGTGYYYGYTF. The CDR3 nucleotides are TGCGCCAGCGGCGGAACTGGGTATTACTATGGCTACACCTTC.

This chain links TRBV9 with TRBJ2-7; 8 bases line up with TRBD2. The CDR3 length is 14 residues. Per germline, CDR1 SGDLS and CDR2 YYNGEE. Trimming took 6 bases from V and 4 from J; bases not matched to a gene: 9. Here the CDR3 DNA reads TGTGCCAGCAACCGAGGGACTAGTGCGTACGAGCAGTACTTC. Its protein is CASNRGTSAYEQYF.

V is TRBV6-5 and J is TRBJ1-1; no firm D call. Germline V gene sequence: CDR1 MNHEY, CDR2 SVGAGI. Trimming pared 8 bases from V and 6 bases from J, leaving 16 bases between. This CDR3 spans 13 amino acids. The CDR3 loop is CASSPGRSAEAFF. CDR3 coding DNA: TGTGCCAGCTCTCCAGGCCGATCGGCTGAAGCTTTCTTT.

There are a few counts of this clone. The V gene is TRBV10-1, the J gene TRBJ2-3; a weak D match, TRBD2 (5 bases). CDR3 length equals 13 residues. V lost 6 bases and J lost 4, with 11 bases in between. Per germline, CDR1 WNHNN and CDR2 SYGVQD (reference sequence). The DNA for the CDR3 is TGCGCCAGCAGGGAGGCCGGGGCAGATACGCAGTATTTT. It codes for CASREAGADTQYF.

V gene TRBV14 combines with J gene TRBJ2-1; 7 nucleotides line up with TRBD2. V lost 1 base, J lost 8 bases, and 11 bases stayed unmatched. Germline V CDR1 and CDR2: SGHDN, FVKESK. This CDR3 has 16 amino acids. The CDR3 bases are TGTGCCAGCAGCCAAGGTTCGGGAGGAAAAGGGTATGAGCAGTTCTTC. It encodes CASSQGSGGKGYEQFF.

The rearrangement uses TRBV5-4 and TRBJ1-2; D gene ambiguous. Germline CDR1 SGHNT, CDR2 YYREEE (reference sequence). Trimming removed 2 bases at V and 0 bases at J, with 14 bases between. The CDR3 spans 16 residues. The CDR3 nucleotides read TGTGCCAGCAGCTTTTTCCAGATCGGGGCTAACTATGGCTACACCTTC. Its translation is CASSFFQIGANYGYTF. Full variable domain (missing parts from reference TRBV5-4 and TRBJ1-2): ETGVTQSPTHLIKTRGQQVTLRCSSQSGHNTVSWYQQALGQGPQFIFQYYREEENGRGNFPPRFSGLQFPNYSSELNVNALELDDSALYLCASSFFQIGANYGYTFGSGTRLTVV.

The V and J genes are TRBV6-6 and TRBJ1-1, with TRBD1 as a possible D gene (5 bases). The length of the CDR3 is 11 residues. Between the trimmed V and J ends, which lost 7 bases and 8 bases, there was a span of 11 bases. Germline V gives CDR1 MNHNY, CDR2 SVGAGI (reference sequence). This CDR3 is CASIQGSEAFF. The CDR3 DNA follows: TGTGCCAGCATTCAGGGCTCGGAAGCTTTCTTT.

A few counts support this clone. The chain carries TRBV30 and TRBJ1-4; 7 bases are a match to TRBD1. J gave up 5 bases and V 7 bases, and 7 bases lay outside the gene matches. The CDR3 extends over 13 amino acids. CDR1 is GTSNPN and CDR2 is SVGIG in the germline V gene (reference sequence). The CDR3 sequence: CASAGGGNEKLFF. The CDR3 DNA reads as TGTGCCTCCGCGGGAGGGGGCAATGAAAAACTGTTTTTT.

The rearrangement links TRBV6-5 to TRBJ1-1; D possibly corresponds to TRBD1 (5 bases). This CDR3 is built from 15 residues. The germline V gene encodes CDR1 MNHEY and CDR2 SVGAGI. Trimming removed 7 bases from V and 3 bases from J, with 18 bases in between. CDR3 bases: TGTGCCAGCAATCTCCTCCAGGGTGCGGACACTGAAGCTTTCTTT. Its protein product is CASNLLQGADTEAFF.

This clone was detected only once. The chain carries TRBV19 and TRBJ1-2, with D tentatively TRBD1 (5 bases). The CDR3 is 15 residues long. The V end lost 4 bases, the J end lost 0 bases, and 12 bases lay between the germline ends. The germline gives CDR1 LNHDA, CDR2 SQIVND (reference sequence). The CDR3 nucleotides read TGTGCCAGTAGTACAGGGATGCGGTCTAACTATGGCTACACCTTC. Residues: CASSTGMRSNYGYTF.

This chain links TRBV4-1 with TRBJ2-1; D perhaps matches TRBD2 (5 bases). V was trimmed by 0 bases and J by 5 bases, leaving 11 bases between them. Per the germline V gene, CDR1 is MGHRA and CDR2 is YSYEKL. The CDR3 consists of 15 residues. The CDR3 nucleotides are TGCGCCAGCAGCCAAGACAGCGGCCCCCACAATGAGCAGTTCTTC. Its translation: CASSQDSGPHNEQFF.

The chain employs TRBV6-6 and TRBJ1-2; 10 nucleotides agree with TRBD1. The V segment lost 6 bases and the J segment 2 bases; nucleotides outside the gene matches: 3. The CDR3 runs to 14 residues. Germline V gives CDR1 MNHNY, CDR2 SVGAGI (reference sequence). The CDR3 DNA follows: TGTGCCAGCAGACCGGGACAGGGGAACTATGGCTACACCTTC. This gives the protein CASRPGQGNYGYTF.

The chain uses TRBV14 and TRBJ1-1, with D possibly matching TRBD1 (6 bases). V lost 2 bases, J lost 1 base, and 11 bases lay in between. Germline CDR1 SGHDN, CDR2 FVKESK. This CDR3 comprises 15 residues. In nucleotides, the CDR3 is TGTGCCAGCAGCCAATTGGGGACATCGAACACTGAAGCTTTCTTT. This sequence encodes CASSQLGTSNTEAFF.

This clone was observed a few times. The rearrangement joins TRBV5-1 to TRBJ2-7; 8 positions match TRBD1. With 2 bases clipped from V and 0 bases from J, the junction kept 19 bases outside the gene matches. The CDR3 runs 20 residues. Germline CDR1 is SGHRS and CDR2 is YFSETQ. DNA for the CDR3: TGCGCCAGCAGCTTCCGACCCGGGACAGGTCCTTTGGCCCCCTCCTACGAGCAGTACTTC. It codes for CASSFRPGTGPLAPSYEQYF.

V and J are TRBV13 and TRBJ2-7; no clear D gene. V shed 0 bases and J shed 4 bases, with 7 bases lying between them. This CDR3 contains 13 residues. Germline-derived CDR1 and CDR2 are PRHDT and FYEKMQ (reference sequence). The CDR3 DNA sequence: TGTGCCAGCAGCTTAGGTGTGCAGTACGAGCAGTACTTC. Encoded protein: CASSLGVQYEQYF.

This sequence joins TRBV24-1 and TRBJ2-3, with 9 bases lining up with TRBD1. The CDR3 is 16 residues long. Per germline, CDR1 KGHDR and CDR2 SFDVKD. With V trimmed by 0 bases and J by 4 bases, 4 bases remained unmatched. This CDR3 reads CATSDLSTGGADTQYF. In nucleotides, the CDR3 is TGTGCCACCAGTGATTTGAGCACAGGGGGCGCAGATACGCAGTATTTT.